Listed below are T cell receptor beta chains from one sample, sequenced in a study of T-cell reconstitution after alpha-beta-depleted transplantation in children. Using its own MiXCR run on the PCR reads, TCRdb lists one record per CDR3 protein. The sample carries some 340,000 distinct CDR3 sequences, about 9.3% recorded once. Specimen: PBMCs from the stem cell graft donor, collected from the stem cell graft. These receptors all come from a human donor who donated a stem cell graft to a child with acute lymphoblastic leukemia. Both conserved end residues are part of each CDR3. Part of the rows lack a size; the others show once, few, many or a class for expanded clones.

TRBJ1-4,TRBV7-9,.,CASSVGAGPNEKLFF
TRBJ2-6,TRBV6-2/TRBV6-3,few,CASSYPQHRGEYSGANVLTF
TRBJ2-3,TRBV4-1,.,CASSQDPQVLTDTQYF
TRBJ2-6,TRBV28,many,CASSLRGSGANVLTF
TRBJ2-5,TRBV28,many,CASSWSGWQTQYF
TRBJ2-7,TRBV27,few,CASSLQGKSYEQYF
TRBJ2-1,TRBV19,few,CASSTHNEQFF
TRBJ2-5,TRBV19,few,CASRWGTGQETQYF
TRBJ2-7,TRBV5-1,many,CASSLSAGGYEQYF
TRBJ2-7,TRBV10-3,.,CAISGGRTHRAYEQYF
TRBJ1-4,TRBV6-5,few,CASSYSGAEDEKLFF
TRBJ1-5,TRBV28,few,CASHHRGRGNQPQHF
TRBJ2-1,TRBV4-1,few,CASSQPRRNEQFF
TRBJ2-3,TRBV28,many,CASSEPGQTGTDTQYF
TRBJ2-7,TRBV6-1,.,CASRISGSAAYEQYF
TRBJ2-7,TRBV28,few,CASSQNQRTGRNEQYF
TRBJ2-1,TRBV7-2,few,CASRRGDEQFF
TRBJ2-3,TRBV9,many,CASSALGEDTQYF
TRBJ1-1,TRBV12-3/TRBV12-4,.,CASSHGEDRNTEAFF
TRBJ2-5,TRBV3-1,.,CASRSEGVAQETQYF
TRBJ2-5,TRBV27,.,CASSFRLAGTETQYF
TRBJ2-4,TRBV28,.,CATTPGRAKNIQYF
TRBJ2-7,TRBV5-6,.,CASSSDRGWYEQYF
TRBJ2-1,TRBV4-1,many,CASSQPNEQFF
TRBJ2-7,TRBV4-1,few,CASSLTEDYEQYF
TRBJ1-1,TRBV20-1,few,CSASPTSGVTEAFF
TRBJ2-7,TRBV28,few,CATRDRAYEQYF
TRBJ2-1,TRBV5-1,.,CASSLGQFPYNEQFF
TRBJ2-5,TRBV9,few,CASSVAGGGRAQETQYF
TRBJ2-5,TRBV15,few,CATSSDSGLAGPFAVETQYF
TRBJ1-3,TRBV7-9,few,CASRGDRGRFVGNTIYF
TRBJ2-2,TRBV5-6,few,CASSLVSKGNTGELFF
TRBJ2-5,TRBV7-9,many,CASSEETQYF
TRBJ2-1,TRBV7-2,few,CASSSFTGGSYNEQFF
TRBJ1-6,TRBV11-2,few,CASSSRGALSSYNSPLHF
TRBJ2-7,TRBV5-4,.,CASSADRVTHEQYF
TRBJ2-7,TRBV7-4,.,CACSSLYEQYF
TRBJ2-6,TRBV7-8,many,CASSTIPRGPGANVLTF
TRBJ1-5,TRBV12-3/TRBV12-4,many,CASSLDRGQPQHF
TRBJ2-3,TRBV5-1,few,CASSRYDRGLGDTQYF
TRBJ1-5,TRBV12-3/TRBV12-4,many,CASISGTGGDQPQHF
TRBJ2-3,TRBV12-3/TRBV12-4,.,CASSLGGGDTDTQYF
TRBJ2-7,TRBV4-1,.,CASSQTLLASDEQYF
TRBJ1-5,TRBV5-1,.,CASSLFPHSTQPQHF
TRBJ2-1,TRBV5-1,.,CASSLDGTQSYNEQFF
TRBJ2-7,TRBV5-8,.,CASSFADRGYEQYF
TRBJ1-5,TRBV12-3/TRBV12-4,.,CASSFRRGGGMEQPQHF
TRBJ2-7,TRBV4-1,few,CASSQVDSGYEQYF